This T cell receptor beta chain was obtained from a study of vaccination and CD4 T cells after COVID-19. Study-level background: Stimulation of cells relied on overlapping spike peptides derived from SARS-CoV-2, HCoV-NL63, HCoV-OC43 and HCoV-229E. Control cultures, each given a CEFX pool, an HIV-1 Nef pool, or no peptide, were included. Findings of the study overall: Going from approximately 21 to 40, median SARS-CoV-2-reactive clonotypes did not rise significantly.

CDR1 is SGHNT and CDR2 is YYREEE in the germline V gene (reference sequence). V was clipped by 0 bases and J by 6 bases; unmatched bases: 4. The CDR3 has 14 amino acids. Cultured CD4+ T cell DNA was sequenced using the Oncomine TCR Beta short-read assay. Genomic DNA was drawn out of CD4+ T cells grown in culture. TCRdb passed the PCR reads through MiXCR, listing each CDR3 protein once. The sample records some 19,000 distinct CDR3 sequences, 62% being singletons. This clonotype was detected once. Its antigen is unidentified. The treatment here: roughly ten-day PBMC culture with coronavirus spike peptide pools or control peptides (ViraFEST assay).

The rearrangement uses TRBV5-4 and TRBJ1-1, with 8 bases lining up with TRBD1. This clonotype was sampled from a human donor who received a COVID-19 vaccine. The sample here was CD4+ T cells from blood, cultured in vitro, taken before SARS-CoV-2 vaccination. CDR3 bases: TGTGCCAGCAGCTTGGACAGGGGGAGCGCTGAAGCTTTCTTT. It codes for CASSLDRGSAEAFF.